The 9 T cell receptor beta chains below come from one sample, sequenced in a study of CD8+CD57+ T cells in acquired aplastic anemia. The template used for profiling TCR beta VDJ and CDR3 was genomic DNA. Each CDR3 protein gets one entry after TCRdb re-called the reads with MiXCR. The table shows 150,000 to 200,000 distinct CDR3 sequences, with about three fifths occurring only once. Sequenced input: sorted CD4+, CD8+, or CD8+CD57+ T cells (not recorded which) from PBMCs. The receptor set was obtained from a human donor in good health.

The chain has TRBV28 and TRBJ2-7; 10 bases fit TRBD1. From germline, CDR1 is MDHEN and CDR2 SYDVKM. The CDR3 loop spans 17 amino acids. V lost 5 bases to trimming and J lost 6 bases; unmatched junction nucleotides: 16. CDR3 sequence reads: CASSHRTGGTSFPEQYF. CDR3 DNA: TGTGCCAGCAGTCATCGGACAGGGGGAACGTCTTTTCCCGAGCAGTACTTC. Together with reference TRBV28 and TRBJ2-7, the CDR3 gives the full variable domain: DVKVTQSSRYLVKRTGEKVFLECVQDMDHENMFWYRQDPGLGLRLIYFSYDVKMKEKGDIPEGYSVSREKKERFSLILESASTNQTSMYLCASSHRTGGTSFPEQYFGPGTRLTVT.

The V call is TRBV20-1, the J call TRBJ2-5, with D possibly being TRBD1 (6 bases). Germline V gene sequence: CDR1 DFQATT, CDR2 SNEGSKA (reference sequence). This CDR3 comprises 13 residues. Trimming cost V 8 bases and J 5 bases, with 18 bases left between them. CDR3 in amino acids: CSPRRGIGETQYF. In nucleotides, the CDR3 is TGCAGTCCTCGCAGGGGTATAGGGGAGACCCAGTACTTC.

This clonotype was counted ten times or more. V is TRBV13 and J is TRBJ2-5; D gene ambiguous. This CDR3 is 13 amino acids long. The germline CDR1 and CDR2 sequences are PRHDT and FYEKMQ (reference sequence). V was cut by 0 bases and J by 5 bases, with 7 bases left in between. Here the CDR3 DNA reads TGTGCCAGCAGCTTAGGGTTCGAGGAGACCCAGTACTTC. It is translated as CASSLGFEETQYF.

The chain uses TRBV19 and TRBJ2-2, with a possible D match to TRBD1 (6 bases). V lost 6 bases, J lost 5 bases, and 16 bases lay in between. Germline CDR1 is LNHDA and CDR2 is SQIVND (reference sequence). The CDR3 has 15 residues. The CDR3 DNA is TGTGCCAGTAGGGAGGACAGACACGGAACCGGGGAGCTGTTTTTT. Protein: CASREDRHGTGELFF. The full variable domain, completed using reference TRBV19 and TRBJ2-2, is DGGITQSPKYLFRKEGQNVTLSCEQNLNHDAMYWYRQDPGQGLRLIYYSQIVNDFQKGDIAEGYSVSREKKESFPLTVTSAQKNPTAFYLCASREDRHGTGELFFGEGSRLTVL.

This chain uses TRBV7-6 with TRBJ2-7; TRBD1 or TRBD2 may be the D gene (5 bases each). Trimming took off 4 bases at V and 3 bases at J, with 16 bases between the two ends. CDR3 length: 15 amino acids. CDR1 and CDR2 (germline): SGHVS, FNYEAQ. CDR3 coding DNA: TGTGCCAGCAGCTCCTATGGGGGTGGAGTCTACGAGCAGTACTTC. This gives the protein CASSSYGGGVYEQYF.

The chain links TRBV20-1 to TRBJ2-7, with 8 bases matching TRBD1. The CDR3 runs 14 residues. Germline V gene data show CDR1 as DFQATT and CDR2 as SNEGSKA (reference sequence). Trimming at V came to 5 bases and at J to 4 bases, leaving 10 bases not matched to a gene. The CDR3 here is CSAASGGTGYEQYF. CDR3 bases: TGCAGTGCTGCCTCAGGGGGCACGGGGTACGAGCAGTACTTC.

The chain employs TRBV5-6 and TRBJ2-7, with D perhaps matching TRBD1 (5 bases). Trimming removed 2 bases at V and 7 bases at J, with 13 bases between. Germline V gene lookup returns CDR1 SGHDT and CDR2 YYEEEE. This CDR3 comprises 13 residues. This CDR3 is CASSFQLRGEQYF. For the CDR3, the DNA is TGTGCCAGCAGCTTCCAGTTAAGGGGTGAGCAGTACTTC.

The V call is TRBV15, the J call TRBJ2-7; unclear D gene. Between the trimmed V and J ends, which lost 4 bases and 0 bases, there was a span of 1 base. The CDR3 length is 11 residues. Germline loops: CDR1 LNHNV, CDR2 YYDKDF (reference sequence). The CDR3 sequence is CATSNSYEQYF. The CDR3, as DNA: TGTGCCACCAGCAACTCCTACGAGCAGTACTTC.

This clonotype was counted ten times or more. The V gene is TRBV28, the J gene TRBJ2-2, with 9 bases identical to TRBD2. This CDR3 has 15 amino acids. V lost 7 bases, J lost 7 bases, and 10 bases stayed unmatched. The germline V gene encodes CDR1 MDHEN and CDR2 SYDVKM. As DNA, the CDR3 is TGTGCCAGCACCAAGAAAGGCGGGAGGGACGGGGAGCTGTTTTTT. Translating it yields CASTKKGGRDGELFF.